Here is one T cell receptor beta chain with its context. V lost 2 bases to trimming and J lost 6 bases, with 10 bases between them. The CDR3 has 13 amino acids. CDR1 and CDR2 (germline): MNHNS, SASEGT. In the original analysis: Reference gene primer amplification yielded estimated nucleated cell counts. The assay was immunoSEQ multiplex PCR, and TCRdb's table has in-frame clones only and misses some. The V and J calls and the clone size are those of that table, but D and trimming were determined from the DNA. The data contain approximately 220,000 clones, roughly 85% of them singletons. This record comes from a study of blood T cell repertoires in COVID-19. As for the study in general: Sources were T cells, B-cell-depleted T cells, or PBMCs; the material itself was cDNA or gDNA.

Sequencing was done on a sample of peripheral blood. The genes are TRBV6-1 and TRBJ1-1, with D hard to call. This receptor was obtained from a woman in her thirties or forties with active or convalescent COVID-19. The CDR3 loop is CASSENPLSEAFF. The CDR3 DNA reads TGTGCCAGCAGTGAAAATCCCCTCTCTGAAGCTTTCTTT.